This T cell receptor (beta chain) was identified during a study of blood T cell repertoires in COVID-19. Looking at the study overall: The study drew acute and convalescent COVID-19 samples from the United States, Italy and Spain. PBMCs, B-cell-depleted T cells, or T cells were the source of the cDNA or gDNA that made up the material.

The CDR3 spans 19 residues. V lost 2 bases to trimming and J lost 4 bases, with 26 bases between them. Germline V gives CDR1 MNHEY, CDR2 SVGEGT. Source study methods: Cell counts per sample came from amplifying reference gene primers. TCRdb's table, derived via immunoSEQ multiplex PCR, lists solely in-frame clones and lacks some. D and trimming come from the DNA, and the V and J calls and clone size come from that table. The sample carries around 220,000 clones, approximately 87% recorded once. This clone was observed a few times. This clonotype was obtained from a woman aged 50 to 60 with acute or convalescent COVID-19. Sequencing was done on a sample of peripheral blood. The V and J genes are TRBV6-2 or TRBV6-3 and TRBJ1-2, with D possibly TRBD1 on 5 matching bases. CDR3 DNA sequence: TGTGCCAGCAGTTACGCTGCTGGGGACTCCCTCGGAGGGGCCTATGGCTACACCTTC. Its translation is CASSYAAGDSLGGAYGYTF.